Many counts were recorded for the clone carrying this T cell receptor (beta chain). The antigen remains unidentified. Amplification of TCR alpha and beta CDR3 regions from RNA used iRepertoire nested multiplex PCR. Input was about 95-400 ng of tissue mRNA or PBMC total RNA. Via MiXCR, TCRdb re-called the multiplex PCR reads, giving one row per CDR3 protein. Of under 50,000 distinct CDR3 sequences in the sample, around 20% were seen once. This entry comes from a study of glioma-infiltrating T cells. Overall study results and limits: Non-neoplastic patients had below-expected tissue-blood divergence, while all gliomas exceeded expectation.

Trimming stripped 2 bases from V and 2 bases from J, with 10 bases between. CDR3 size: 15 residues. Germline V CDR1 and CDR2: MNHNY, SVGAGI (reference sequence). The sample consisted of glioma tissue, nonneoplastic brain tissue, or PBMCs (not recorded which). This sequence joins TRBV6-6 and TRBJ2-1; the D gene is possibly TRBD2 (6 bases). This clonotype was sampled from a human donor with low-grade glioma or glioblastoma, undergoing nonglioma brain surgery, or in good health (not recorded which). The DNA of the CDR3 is TGTGCCAGCAGTTACGAAGGGACTCCCTACAATGAGCAGTTCTTC. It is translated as CASSYEGTPYNEQFF.